Listed here is a single TCR beta chain. This sample stems from a study of graft-versus-host responses after intestinal transplantation. Study background: Recipients underwent multivisceral, liver-intestinal, or isolated intestinal transplants.

Whole-study findings and limits: Allograft graft-versus-host to host-versus-graft clonal ratios ran high in patients with graft-donor T cell macrochimerism.

Irradiated, violet-dye-labeled stimulator cells, about 200,000 in number, were plated with about 200,000 CFSE-labeled responder cells. The method was immunoSEQ multiplex PCR; TCRdb's version includes in-frame clones alone and lacks a portion of them. The sample gives about 15,000 clones, 25% to 35% of which show up once; roughly 4% is in the top ten. This sample comprised alloreactive CD4+ T cells from a mixed lymphocyte reaction culture, obtained before intestinal transplant. Subset: CFSE-low proliferating T cells sorted from approximately 6-day pre-transplant mixed lymphocyte reaction (GvH or HvG direction). The clonotype was recovered from a human patient who received an intestinal transplant.

The CDR3 spells CASSRDGTSGSYEQYF. In DNA, the CDR3 is TGTGCCAGCAGCCGAGATGGGACTAGCGGGTCCTACGAGCAGTACTTC. This rearrangement joins TRBV4-2 to TRBJ2-7; 12 bases line up with TRBD2. The CDR3 length is 16 residues. CDR1 and CDR2 from the germline V gene are LGHNA and YNFKEQ. With V trimmed by 4 bases and J by 1 base, 5 bases remained unmatched.